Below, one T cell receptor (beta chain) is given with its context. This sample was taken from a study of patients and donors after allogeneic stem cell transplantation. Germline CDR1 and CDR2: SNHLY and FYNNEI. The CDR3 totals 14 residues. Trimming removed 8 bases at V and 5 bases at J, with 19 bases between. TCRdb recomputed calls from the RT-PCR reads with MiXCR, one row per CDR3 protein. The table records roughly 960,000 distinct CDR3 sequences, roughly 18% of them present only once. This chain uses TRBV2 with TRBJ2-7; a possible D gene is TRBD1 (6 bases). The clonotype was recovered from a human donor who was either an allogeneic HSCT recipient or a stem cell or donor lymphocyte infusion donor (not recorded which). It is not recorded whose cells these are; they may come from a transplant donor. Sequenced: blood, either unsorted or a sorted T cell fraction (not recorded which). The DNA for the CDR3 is TGTGCCAGCGACGACCGGGACATTGGGGACGAGCAGTACTTC. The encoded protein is CASDDRDIGDEQYF.